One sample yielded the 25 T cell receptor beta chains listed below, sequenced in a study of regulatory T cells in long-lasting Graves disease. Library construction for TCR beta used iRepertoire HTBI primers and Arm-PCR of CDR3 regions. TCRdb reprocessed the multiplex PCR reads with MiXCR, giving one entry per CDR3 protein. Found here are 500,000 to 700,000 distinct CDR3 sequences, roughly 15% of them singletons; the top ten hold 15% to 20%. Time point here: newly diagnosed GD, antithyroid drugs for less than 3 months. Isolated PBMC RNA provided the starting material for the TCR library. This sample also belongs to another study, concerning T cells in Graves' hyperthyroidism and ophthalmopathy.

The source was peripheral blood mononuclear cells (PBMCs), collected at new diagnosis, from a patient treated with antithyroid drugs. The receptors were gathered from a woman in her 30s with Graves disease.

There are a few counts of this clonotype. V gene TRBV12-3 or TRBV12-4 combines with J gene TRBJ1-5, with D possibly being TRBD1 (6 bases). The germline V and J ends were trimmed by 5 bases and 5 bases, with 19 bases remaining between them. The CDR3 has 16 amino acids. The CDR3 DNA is TGTGCCAGCAGTCCTGATTTTCGACAGGACGATCAGCCCCAGCATTTT. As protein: CASSPDFRQDDQPQHF.

The CDR3 DNA reads as TGTGCCAGCTCACCACTTCGACAGGGGGCGAGAAACGAAGCTTTCTTT. Translating gives CASSPLRQGARNEAFF. The J gene is TRBJ1-1, the V gene TRBV18; TRBD1 aligns across 10 bases. Germline V gives CDR1 KGHSH, CDR2 LQKENI. The CDR3 consists of 16 residues. The V gene end was trimmed by 1 base and the J gene end by 8 bases; junction bases not matched to a gene: 10.

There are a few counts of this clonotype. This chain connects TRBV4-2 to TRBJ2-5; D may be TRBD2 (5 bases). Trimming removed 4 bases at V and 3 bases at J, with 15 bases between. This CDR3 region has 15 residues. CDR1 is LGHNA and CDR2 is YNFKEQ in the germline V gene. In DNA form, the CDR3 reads TGTGCCAGCAGCCCACTCACCGGAGGAGAAGAGACCCAGTACTTC. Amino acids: CASSPLTGGEETQYF.

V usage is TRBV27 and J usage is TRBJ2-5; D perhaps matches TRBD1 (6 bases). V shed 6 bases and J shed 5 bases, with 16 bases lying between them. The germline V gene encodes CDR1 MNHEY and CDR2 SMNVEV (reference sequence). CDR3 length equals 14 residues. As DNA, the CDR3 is TGTGCCAGCAGCGTTGACAGGTTCTCGGAGACCCAGTACTTC. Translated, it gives CASSVDRFSETQYF.

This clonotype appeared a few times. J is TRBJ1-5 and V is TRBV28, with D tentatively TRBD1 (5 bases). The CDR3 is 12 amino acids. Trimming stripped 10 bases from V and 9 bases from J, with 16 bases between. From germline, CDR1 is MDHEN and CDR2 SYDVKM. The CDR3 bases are TGTGCCACCCTGCCGGGGGATTGGCCCCAGCATTTT. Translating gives CATLPGDWPQHF.

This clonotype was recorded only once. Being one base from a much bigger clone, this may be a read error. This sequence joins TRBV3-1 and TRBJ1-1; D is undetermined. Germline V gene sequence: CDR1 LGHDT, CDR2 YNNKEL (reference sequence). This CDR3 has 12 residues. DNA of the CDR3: TGTGCTTCGCTCAGTGGGAACACTGAAGCTTTCTTT. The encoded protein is CASLSGNTEAFF. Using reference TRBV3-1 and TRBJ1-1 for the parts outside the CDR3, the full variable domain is DTAVSQTPKYLVTQMGNDKSIKCEQNLGHDTMYWYKQDSKKFLKIMFSYNNKELIINETVPNRFSPKSPDKAHLNLHINSLELGDSAVYFCASLSGNTEAFFGQGTRLTVV.

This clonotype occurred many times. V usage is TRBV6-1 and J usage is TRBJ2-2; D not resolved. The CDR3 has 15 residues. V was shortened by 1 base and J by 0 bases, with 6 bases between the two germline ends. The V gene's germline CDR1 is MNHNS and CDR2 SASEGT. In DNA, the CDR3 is TGTGCCAGCAGTGAAGGTGTATCGAACACCGGGGAGCTGTTTTTT. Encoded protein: CASSEGVSNTGELFF.

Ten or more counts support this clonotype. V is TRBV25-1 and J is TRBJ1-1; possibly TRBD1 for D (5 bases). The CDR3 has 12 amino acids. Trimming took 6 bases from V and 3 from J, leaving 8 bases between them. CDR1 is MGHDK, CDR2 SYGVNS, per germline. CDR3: CASRSGYTEAFF. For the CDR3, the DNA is TGTGCCAGCAGATCAGGGTACACTGAAGCTTTCTTT.

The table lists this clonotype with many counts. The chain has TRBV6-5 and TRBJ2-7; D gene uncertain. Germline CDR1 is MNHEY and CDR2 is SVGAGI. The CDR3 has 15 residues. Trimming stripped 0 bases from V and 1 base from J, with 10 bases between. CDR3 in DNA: TGTGCCAGCAGTTACTCAAGTGGGAAGTCCTACGAGCAGTACTTC. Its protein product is CASSYSSGKSYEQYF.

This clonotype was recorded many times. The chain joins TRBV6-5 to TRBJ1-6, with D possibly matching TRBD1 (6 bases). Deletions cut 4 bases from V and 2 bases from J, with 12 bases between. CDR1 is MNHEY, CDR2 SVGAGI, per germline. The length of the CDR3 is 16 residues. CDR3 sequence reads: CASSSEDSPYNSPLHF. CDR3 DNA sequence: TGTGCCAGCAGTTCAGAGGACAGTCCCTATAATTCACCCCTCCACTTT.

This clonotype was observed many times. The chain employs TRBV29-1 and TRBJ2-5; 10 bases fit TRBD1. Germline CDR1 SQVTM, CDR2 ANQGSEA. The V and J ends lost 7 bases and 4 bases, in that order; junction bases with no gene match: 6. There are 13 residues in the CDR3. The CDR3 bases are TGCAGCGAGACGACAGGGGGCGTAGAGACCCAGTACTTC. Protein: CSETTGGVETQYF.

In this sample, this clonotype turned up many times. CDR3 residues: CATSTGGNQPQHF. In DNA form, the CDR3 reads TGTGCCACCAGCACGGGGGGAAATCAGCCCCAGCATTTT. The rearrangement joins TRBV15 to TRBJ1-5, with a possible D match to TRBD1 (5 bases). There are 13 residues in the CDR3. V lost 4 bases, J lost 4 bases, and 8 bases lay in between. CDR1 is LNHNV, CDR2 YYDKDF, per germline (reference sequence).

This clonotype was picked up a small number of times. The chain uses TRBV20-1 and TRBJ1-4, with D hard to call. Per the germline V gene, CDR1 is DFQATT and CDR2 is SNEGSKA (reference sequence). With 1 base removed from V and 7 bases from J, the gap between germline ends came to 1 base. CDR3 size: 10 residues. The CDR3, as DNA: TGCAGTGCTAGAGCTGAAAAACTGTTTTTT. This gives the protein CSARAEKLFF.

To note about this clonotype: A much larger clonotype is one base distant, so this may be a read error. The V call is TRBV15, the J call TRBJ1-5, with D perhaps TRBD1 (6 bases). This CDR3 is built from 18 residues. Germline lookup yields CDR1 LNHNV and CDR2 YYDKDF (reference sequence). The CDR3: CATSHGLTGLRSNQPRHF. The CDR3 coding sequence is TGTGCCACCAGTCACGGATTGACAGGCCTGAGGAGCAATCAGCCCCGGCATTTT.

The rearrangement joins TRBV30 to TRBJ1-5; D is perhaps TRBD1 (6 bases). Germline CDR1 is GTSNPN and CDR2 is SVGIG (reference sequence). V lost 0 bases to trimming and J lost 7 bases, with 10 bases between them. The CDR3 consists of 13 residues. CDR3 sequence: CAWSVGGSQPQHF. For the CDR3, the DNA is TGTGCCTGGAGTGTAGGGGGATCCCAGCCCCAGCATTTT.

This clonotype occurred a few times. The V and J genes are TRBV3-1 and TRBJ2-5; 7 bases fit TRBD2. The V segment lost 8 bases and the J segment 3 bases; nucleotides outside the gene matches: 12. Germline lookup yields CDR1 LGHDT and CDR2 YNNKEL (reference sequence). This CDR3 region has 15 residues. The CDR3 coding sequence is TGTGCCAGCCAAAACACACCGGGGACTAAAGAGACCCAGTACTTC. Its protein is CASQNTPGTKETQYF.

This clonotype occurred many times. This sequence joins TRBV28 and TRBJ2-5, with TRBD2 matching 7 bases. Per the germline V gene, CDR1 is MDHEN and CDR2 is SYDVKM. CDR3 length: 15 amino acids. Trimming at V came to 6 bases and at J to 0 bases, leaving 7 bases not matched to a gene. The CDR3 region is CASSGGGSHQETQYF. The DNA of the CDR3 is TGTGCCAGCAGCGGGGGAGGGTCCCACCAAGAGACCCAGTACTTC.

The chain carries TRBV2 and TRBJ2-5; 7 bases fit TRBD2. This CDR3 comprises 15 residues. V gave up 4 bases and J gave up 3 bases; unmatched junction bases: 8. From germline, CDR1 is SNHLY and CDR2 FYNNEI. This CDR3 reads CASSVWGGKKETQYF. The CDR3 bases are TGTGCCAGCAGTGTGTGGGGGGGGAAAAAAGAGACCCAGTACTTC.

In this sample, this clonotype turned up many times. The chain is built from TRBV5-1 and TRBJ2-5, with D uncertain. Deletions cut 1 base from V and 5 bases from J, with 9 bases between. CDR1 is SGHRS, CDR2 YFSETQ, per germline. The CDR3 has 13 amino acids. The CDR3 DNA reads TGCGCCAGCAGCTTGACAGATGCGGAGACCCAGTACTTC. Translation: CASSLTDAETQYF.

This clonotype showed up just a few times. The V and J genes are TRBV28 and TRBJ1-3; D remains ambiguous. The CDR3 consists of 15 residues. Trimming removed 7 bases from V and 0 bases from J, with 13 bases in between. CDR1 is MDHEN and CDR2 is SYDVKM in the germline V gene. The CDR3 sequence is CASTIHSNSGNTIYF. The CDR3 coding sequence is TGTGCCAGCACCATACACAGCAACTCTGGAAACACCATATATTTT.

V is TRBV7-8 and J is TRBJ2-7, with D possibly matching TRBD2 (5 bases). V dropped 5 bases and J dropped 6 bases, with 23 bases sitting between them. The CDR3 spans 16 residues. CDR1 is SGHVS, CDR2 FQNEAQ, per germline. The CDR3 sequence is CASSITGVATTGEQYF. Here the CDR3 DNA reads TGTGCCAGCAGCATTACTGGGGTAGCGACGACGGGCGAGCAGTACTTC.

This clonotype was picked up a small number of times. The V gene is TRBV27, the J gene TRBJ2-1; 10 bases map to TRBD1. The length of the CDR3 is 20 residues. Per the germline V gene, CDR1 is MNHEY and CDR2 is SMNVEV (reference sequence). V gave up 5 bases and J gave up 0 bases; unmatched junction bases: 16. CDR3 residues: CASSPPPRTGGHSSYNEQFF. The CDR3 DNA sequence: TGTGCCAGCAGTCCACCCCCCCGGACAGGGGGACACAGCTCCTACAATGAGCAGTTCTTC.

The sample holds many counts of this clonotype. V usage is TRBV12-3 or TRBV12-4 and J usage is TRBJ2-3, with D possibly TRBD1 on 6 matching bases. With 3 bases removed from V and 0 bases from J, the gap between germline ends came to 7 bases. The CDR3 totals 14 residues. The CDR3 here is CASSFRGSTDTQYF. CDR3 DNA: TGTGCCAGCAGTTTCAGGGGAAGCACAGATACGCAGTATTTT.

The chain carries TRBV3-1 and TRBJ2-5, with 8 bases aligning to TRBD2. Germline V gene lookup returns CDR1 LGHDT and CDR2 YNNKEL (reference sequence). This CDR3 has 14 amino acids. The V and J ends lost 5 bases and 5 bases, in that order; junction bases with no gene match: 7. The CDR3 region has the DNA TGTGCCAGCAGCTACCAAGCGGGGGTCGAGACCCAGTACTTC. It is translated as CASSYQAGVETQYF.

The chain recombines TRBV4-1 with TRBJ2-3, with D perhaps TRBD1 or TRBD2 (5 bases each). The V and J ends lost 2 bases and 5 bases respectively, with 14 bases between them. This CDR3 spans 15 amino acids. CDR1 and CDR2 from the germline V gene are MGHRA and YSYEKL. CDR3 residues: CASSQPSRDEDTQYF. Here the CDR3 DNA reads TGCGCCAGCAGCCAACCTTCCCGGGACGAAGATACGCAGTATTTT.